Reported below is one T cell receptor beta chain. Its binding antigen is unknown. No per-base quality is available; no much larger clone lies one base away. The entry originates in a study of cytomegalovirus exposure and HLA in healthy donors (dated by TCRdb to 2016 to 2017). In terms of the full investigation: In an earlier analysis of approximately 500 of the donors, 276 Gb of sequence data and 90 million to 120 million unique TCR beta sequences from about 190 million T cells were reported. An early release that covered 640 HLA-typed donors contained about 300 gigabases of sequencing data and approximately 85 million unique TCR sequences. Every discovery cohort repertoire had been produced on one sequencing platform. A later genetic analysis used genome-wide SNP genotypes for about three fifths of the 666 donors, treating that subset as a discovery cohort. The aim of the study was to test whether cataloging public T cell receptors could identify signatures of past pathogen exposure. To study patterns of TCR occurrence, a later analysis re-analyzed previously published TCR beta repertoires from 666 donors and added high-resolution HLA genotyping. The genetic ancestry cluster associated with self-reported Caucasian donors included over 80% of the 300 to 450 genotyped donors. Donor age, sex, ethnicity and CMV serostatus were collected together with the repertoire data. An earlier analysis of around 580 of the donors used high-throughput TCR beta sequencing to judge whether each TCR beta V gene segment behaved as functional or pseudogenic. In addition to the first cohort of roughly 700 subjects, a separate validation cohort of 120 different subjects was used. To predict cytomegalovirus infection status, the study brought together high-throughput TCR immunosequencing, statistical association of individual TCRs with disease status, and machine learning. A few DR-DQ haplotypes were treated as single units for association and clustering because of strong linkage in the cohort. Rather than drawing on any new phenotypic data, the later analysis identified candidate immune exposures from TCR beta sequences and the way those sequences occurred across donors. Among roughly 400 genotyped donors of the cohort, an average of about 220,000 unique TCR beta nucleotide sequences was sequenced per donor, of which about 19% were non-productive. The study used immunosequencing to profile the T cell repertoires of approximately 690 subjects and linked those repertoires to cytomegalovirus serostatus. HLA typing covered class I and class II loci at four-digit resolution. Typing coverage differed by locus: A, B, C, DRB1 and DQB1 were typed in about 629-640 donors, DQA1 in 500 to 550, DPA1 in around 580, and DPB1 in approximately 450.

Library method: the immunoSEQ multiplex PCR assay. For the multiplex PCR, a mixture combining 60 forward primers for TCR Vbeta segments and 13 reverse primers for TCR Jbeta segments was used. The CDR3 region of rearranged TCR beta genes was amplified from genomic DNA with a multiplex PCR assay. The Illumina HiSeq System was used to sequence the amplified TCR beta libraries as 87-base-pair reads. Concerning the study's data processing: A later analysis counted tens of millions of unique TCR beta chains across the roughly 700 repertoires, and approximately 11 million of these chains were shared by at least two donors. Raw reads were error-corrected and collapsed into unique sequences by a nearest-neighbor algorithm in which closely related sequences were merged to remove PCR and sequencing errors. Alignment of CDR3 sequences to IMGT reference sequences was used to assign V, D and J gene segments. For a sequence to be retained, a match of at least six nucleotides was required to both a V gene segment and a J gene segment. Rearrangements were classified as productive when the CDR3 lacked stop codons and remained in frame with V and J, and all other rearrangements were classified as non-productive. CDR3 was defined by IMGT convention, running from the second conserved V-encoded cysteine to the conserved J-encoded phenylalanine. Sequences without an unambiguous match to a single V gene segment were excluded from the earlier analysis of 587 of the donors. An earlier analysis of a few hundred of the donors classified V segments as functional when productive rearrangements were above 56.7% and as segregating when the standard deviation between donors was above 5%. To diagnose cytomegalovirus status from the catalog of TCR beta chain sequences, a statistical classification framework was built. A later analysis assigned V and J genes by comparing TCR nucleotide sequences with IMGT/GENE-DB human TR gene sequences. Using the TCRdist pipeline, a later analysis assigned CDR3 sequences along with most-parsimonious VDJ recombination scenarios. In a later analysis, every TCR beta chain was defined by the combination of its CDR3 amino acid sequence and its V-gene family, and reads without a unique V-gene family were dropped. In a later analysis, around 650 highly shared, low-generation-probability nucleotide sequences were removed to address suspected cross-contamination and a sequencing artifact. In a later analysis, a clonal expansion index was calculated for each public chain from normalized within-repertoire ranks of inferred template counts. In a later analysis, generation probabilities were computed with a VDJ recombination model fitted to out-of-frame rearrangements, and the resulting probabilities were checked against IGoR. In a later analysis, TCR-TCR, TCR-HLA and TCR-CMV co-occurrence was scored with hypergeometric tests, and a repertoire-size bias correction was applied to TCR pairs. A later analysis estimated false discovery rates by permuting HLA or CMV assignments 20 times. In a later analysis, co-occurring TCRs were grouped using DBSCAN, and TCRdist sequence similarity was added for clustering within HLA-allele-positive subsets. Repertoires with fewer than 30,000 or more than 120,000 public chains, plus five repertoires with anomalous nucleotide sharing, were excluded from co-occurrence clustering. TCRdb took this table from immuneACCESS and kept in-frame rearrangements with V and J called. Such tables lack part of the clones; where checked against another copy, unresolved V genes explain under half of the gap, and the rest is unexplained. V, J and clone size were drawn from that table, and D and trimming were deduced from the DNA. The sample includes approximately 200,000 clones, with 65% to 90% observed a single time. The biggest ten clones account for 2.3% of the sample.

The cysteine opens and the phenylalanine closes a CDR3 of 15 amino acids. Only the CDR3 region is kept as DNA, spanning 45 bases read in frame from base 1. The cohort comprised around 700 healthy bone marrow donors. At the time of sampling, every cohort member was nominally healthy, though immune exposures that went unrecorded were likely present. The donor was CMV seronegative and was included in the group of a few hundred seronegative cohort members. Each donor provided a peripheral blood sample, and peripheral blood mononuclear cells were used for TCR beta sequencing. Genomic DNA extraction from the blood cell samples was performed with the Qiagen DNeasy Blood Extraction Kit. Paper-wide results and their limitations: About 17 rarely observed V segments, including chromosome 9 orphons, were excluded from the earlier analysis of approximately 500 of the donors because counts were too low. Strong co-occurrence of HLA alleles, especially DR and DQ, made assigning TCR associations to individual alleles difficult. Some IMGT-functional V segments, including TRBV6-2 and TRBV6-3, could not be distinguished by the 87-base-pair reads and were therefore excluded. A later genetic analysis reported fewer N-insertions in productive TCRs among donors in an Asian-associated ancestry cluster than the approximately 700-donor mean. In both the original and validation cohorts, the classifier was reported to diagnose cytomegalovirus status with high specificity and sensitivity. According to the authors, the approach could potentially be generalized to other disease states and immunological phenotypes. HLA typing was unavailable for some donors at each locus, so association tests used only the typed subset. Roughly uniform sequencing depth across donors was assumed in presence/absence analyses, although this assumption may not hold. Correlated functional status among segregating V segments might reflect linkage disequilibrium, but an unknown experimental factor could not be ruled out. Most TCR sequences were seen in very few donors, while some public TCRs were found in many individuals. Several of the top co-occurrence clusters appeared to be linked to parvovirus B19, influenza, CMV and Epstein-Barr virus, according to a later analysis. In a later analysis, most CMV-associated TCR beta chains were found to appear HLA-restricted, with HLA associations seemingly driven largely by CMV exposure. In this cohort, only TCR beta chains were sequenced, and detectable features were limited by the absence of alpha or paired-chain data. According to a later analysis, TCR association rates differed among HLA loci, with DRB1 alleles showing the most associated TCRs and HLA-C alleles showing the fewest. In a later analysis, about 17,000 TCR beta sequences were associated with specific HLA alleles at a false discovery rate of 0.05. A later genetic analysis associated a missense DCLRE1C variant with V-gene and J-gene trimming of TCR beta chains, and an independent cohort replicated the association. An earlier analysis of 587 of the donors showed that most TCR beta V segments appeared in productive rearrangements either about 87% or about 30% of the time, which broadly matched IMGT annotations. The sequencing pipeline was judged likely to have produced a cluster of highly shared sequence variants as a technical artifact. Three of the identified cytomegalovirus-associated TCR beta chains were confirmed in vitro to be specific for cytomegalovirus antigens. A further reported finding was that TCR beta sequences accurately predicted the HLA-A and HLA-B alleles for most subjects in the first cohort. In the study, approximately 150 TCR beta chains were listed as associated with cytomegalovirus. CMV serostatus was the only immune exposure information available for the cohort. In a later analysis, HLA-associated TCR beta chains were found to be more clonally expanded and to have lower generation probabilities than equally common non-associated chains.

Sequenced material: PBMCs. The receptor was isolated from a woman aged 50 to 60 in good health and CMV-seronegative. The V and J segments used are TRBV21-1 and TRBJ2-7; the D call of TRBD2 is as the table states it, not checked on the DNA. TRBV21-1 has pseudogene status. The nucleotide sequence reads TGTGCCAGCAGCAAAGGTCCAGCGGGTGCCTACGAGCAGTACTTC. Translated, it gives CASSKGPAGAYEQYF.